This T cell receptor beta chain was sequenced in a study of radiotherapy plus CTLA-4 blockade in lung cancer. As for the study in general: Objective response rate was around 19%; disease control rate, approximately 33%.

This clone was seen more than once but under ten times. Patients had chemo-refractory metastatic non-small-cell lung cancer and received focal radiation plus CTLA-4 blockade that used ipilimumab. Sequencing used immunoSEQ multiplex PCR; TCRdb keeps in-frame clones, though not all of them. In the table there are more than 75,000 clones, about three quarters of which are singletons. CDR3 length: 14 amino acids. Germline loops: CDR1 SGHAT, CDR2 FQNNGV. V was pared by 5 bases and J by 6 bases, with 6 bases of the junction left unmatched. The TCR was taken from a human donor with non-small cell lung cancer that progressed on radiotherapy plus ipilimumab. This rearrangement joins TRBV11-2 to TRBJ1-5, with 8 bases matching TRBD1. Source: peripheral blood, taken from a patient treated with radiotherapy plus ipilimumab. The CDR3 DNA is TGTGCCAGCAGCGCCTCAGGGGGCGGTCAGCCCCAGCATTTT. Translating gives CASSASGGGQPQHF.